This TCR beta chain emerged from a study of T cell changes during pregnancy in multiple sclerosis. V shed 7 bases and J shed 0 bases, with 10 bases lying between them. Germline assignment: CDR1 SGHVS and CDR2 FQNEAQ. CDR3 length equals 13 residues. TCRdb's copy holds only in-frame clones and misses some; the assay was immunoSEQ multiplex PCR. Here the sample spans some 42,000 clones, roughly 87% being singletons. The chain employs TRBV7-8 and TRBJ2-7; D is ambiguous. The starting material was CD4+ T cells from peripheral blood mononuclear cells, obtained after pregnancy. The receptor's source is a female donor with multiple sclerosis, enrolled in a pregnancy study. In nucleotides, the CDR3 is TGTGCCAGCAACCTCTTAGCCTCCTACGAGCAGTACTTC. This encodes CASNLLASYEQYF.